Sequencing of this T cell receptor (beta chain) was carried out in a study of T cells after posttransplantation cyclophosphamide (dated by TCRdb to the mid-2010s). Background on the whole study: Using TRB sequencing, the study followed how the T cell repertoire reconstituted after myeloablative bone marrow transplantation in which posttransplantation cyclophosphamide served as GVHD prophylaxis. Because TRA and TRB clonality correlated tightly in about 10 samples, later TCR analyses were limited to TRB. Public TRB sequences were searched against a database of over 3,600 sequences associated with responses to pathogens, tumor antigens, self-antigens and alloantigens. Samples from some 32 PTCy-treated patients and 16 related bone marrow donors of those patients were subjected to antigen receptor sequencing. In 3 patients, TRB sequencing was also performed on up to about 3 more blood samples taken 2 to 5.2 years after transplant, and in a handful of patients, pretransplant blood was also TRB-sequenced. TRB sequencing was performed on blood from all 35 or so PTCy patients with 1-year posttransplant specimens.

The treatment or condition label for this specimen denotes: high-dose cyclophosphamide on days +3 and +4 as single-agent GVHD prophylaxis. Busulfan and fludarabine conditioning, a related or unrelated marrow graft, and cyclophosphamide on days +3 and +4 were given to PTCy patients. PTCy-treated patients came from a prospective multi-institutional clinical trial. Peripheral blood and bone marrow mononuclear cells were isolated by Ficoll-Hypaque density centrifugation and cryopreserved. General findings and caveats noted by the study authors: Across fewer than 55 patients, TRB clonality was highly associated with recipient CMV seropositivity and CMV reactivation, and PTCy diversity was similar to diversity in CNI/methotrexate controls. The TRB repertoires of T cells infiltrating skin or the GI tract showed only limited overlap with the TRB repertoires found in blood. At 1-2 months, donor-recipient similarity was low but rose over the first year, and the later blood repertoires were often dominated by donor CD8+ memory clones.

As concerns this clone: Its antigen is unknown. Per-nucleotide qualities are absent, and no much larger clonotype sits a single base away.

Genomic DNA was used for TRB sequencing, which was performed with the immunoSEQ assay at survey resolution or with the hsTCRB kit. Turning to the authors' computational methods: The immunoSEQ software handled the initial read processing, while the LymphoSeq R package was used for the repertoire analyses. Clonality was calculated as 1 minus normalized Shannon entropy, and the Gini coefficient was also calculated for each TRB dataset. To infer phenotypes in unsorted samples, TRB sequences from sorted subsets of the recipient or donor were mapped onto the unsorted samples of the same recipient. TCRdb re-hosts the immuneACCESS table, in-frame sequences only. Its copies lack some clones; in the studies checked, an unresolved V gene accounts for under half of them, and the cause for the rest is not known. V and J calls and clone size come straight from that table; D and trimming were deduced from the DNA. This sample comprises roughly 20,000 clones, 70% to 85% of them detected only once. Of the sample, 25% to 35% falls within the top ten clones.

CDR1 SGDLS and CDR2 YYNGEE are derived from the germline V gene. The junction shows trimming of 0 bases on V and 11 bases on J, and the gene matches do not reach 3 bases of it. The CDR3, from cysteine to phenylalanine, totals 13 residues. The sequence is cut down to CDR3 DNA, 39 bases in frame from base 1. The chain couples TRBV9 to TRBJ2-5, and 11 bases in between align with TRBD2. This specimen was PBMCs, taken after an allogeneic stem cell transplant with post-transplant cyclophosphamide. This clonotype was obtained from a male patient between 25 and 40 years old who received an allogeneic stem cell transplant from a related donor, was CMV-positive, and had acute GVHD only. Following a transplant, some T lymphocytes may have been derived from the graft donor. The sequence in DNA is TGTGCCAGCAGCGTAGCGGCTAGCGGGGGGCAGTACTTC. It encodes CASSVAASGGQYF. Full variable domain (CDR3 extended with the reference TRBV9 and TRBJ2-5 proteins): DSGVTQTPKHLITATGQRVTLRCSPRSGDLSVYWYQQSLDQGLQFLIQYYNGEERAKGNILERFSAQQFPDLHSELNLSSLELGDSALYFCASSVAASGGQYFGPGTRLLVL.